These T cell receptor delta chains were read from a single sample in a study of gamma-delta chains in newborns, infants, children. TCRdb re-called the reads with CATT. In the table there are roughly 3,100 delta-chain clones, about 3% of which are singletons. Material for sequencing was blood. The receptors originated from a child who was a newborn, infant or young child, either healthy, febrile or measles-vaccinated (not recorded which). Each CDR3 is given with its conserved first and last residue. D genes are given only for firm matches. Clone size is not always given. Where it is, it says once, few, many or a class for expanded clones.

j_gene | v_gene | abundance | d_gene | CDR3nt | CDR3aa
TRDJ3 | TRDV2 | . | TRDD3 | TGTGCCTGTGACACCTTACTGGGGGAATCCTGGGACACCCGACAGATGTTTTTC | CACDTLLGESWDTRQMFF
TRDJ3 | TRDV2 | medium-sized | TRDD3 | TGTGCCTGTGACACCGCTGGGGGAGGGAGCTCCTGGGACACCCGACAGATGTTTTTC | CACDTAGGGSSWDTRQMFF
TRDJ3 | TRDV2 | few | TRDD3 | TGTGCCTGTGACGGCCCCGGGGGATACAGCTCCTGGGACACCCGACAGATGTTTTTC | CACDGPGGYSSWDTRQMFF
TRDJ1 | TRDV2 | medium-sized | TRDD3 | TGTGCCTGTGACCGACTGGGGGATGCCCCCGATAAACTCATCTTT | CACDRLGDAPDKLIF
TRDJ1 | TRDV2 | . | . | TGTGCCTGTGACACGCTGGGGCCGTACACCGATAAACTCATCTTT | CACDTLGPYTDKLIF
TRDJ1 | TRDV1 | few | TRDD3 | TGTGCTCTTGGGGAACTCGCCTTCCCCTGTTGGGGGATACCTCCGCCGTTGTACACCGATAAACTCATCTTT | CALGELAFPCWGIPPPLYTDKLIF
TRDJ1 | TRDV2 | few | TRDD3 | TGTGCCTGTGAAAGTCTCGCTACTGGGGATACCGCGGTACTTAGTAAACTCATCTTT | CACESLATGDTAVLSKLIF
TRDJ1 | TRDV1 | . | . | TGTGCTCTTGGGGAACTTCTCCTACGAGGGGATCTCTACACCGATAAACTCATCTTT | CALGELLLRGDLYTDKLIF
TRDJ1 | TRDV2 | medium-sized | . | TGTGCCTGTGACACCCTCCGGTCCCAAGCGGGAGGGATGCCGATCACCGATAAACTCATCTTT | CACDTLRSQAGGMPITDKLIF
TRDJ1 | TRDV2 | . | TRDD3 | TGTGCCTGTGACCCGGTGATGGGGGATATCCAAGACACCGATAAACTCATCTTT | CACDPVMGDIQDTDKLIF
TRDJ3 | TRDV2 | medium-sized | TRDD3 | TGTGCCTGTGACACCGTCGGGGATAGCGCCTGGGACACCCGACAGATGTTTTTC | CACDTVGDSAWDTRQMFF
TRDJ3 | TRDV2 | medium-sized | TRDD3 | TGTGCCTGTGACACCGTACTGGGGGAGAGCTCCTGGGACACCCGACAGATGTTTTTC | CACDTVLGESSWDTRQMFF
TRDJ1 | TRDV2 | large | . | TGTGCCTGTGACACCGTGGGCCCGGGGGGCCCGTCCACCGATAAACTCATCTTT | CACDTVGPGGPSTDKLIF
TRDJ1 | TRDV2 | large | TRDD3 | TGTGCCTGTGACAAATTAGGGGGGATACCGATTAACACCGATAAACTCATCTTT | CACDKLGGIPINTDKLIF
TRDJ1 | TRDV2 | medium-sized | . | TGTGCCTGTGACACCCTCCTCCCGTCGAGCGAAGAACTGTACACCGATAAACTCATCTTT | CACDTLLPSSEELYTDKLIF
TRDJ3 | TRDV2 | medium-sized | . | TGTGCCTGTGACACCGCGGAGGGGAGCTCCTGGGACACCCGACAGATGTTTTTC | CACDTAEGSSWDTRQMFF
TRDJ3 | TRDV2 | medium-sized | TRDD3 | TGTGCCTGTGACTCCGTACTGGGGGGTAGCTCCTGGGACACCCGACAGATGTTTTTC | CACDSVLGGSSWDTRQMFF
TRDJ1 | TRDV2 | medium-sized | TRDD3 | TGTGCCTGTGACGTACTGGGGGATACACTACCCGATAAACTCATCTTT | CACDVLGDTLPDKLIF
TRDJ3 | TRDV2 | medium-sized | TRDD3 | TGTGCCTGTGACCTCGTCGTACTGGGGGACGCCAAGACCTGGGACACCCGACAGATGTTTTTC | CACDLVVLGDAKTWDTRQMFF
TRDJ1 | TRDV2 | . | TRDD3 | TGTGCCTGTGACACCCTTGGGGGGGATCCGTACACCGATAAACTCATCTTT | CACDTLGGDPYTDKLIF
TRDJ1 | TRDV2 | few | TRDD3 | TGTGCCTGTGACACCCTTCTACTGGGGGATACGCGAAGCACCGATAAACTCATCTTT | CACDTLLLGDTRSTDKLIF
TRDJ1 | TRDV2 | medium-sized | . | TGTGCCTGTGACTCGATGGCTACAGTCGGCGATAAACTCATCTTT | CACDSMATVGDKLIF
TRDJ3 | TRDV2 | . | . | TGTGCCTGTGACACCGCCAGGGGATGGAGTTCCTGGGACACCCGACAGATGTTTTTC | CACDTARGWSSWDTRQMFF
TRDJ1 | TRDV2 | medium-sized | . | TGTGCCTGTGACACCTTGGGGAGCACCGATAAACTCATCTTT | CACDTLGSTDKLIF
TRDJ1 | TRDV2 | medium-sized | TRDD3 | TGTGCCTGCGACGCCCTTGGTCGCCGGGGGATACACACCGATAAACTCATCTTT | CACDALGRRGIHTDKLIF
TRDJ1 | TRDV1 | . | . | TGTGCTCTTGGGGAACTACTTCCCCTGTTTATAGAGTGGGGTTTAGGCGATAAACTCATCTTT | CALGELLPLFIEWGLGDKLIF
TRDJ3 | TRDV2 | medium-sized | . | TGTGCCTGTGACACTGCGGGGCTGAGCTCCTGGGACACCCGACAGATGTTTTTC | CACDTAGLSSWDTRQMFF
TRDJ1 | TRDV2 | large | TRDD3 | TGTGCCTGTGACAACGTTACTGGGGGATACGTCCCCTACACCGATAAACTCATCTTT | CACDNVTGGYVPYTDKLIF
TRDJ1 | TRDV2 | medium-sized | TRDD3 | TGTGCCTGTGACGGGATCAATACTGGGGGATACCGAAACGATAAACTCATCTTT | CACDGINTGGYRNDKLIF
TRDJ1 | TRDV2 | few | . | TGTGCCTGTGACCCCTTGGCATTCCCCCGGGGGGTTCCGTACACCGATAAACTCATCTTT | CACDPLAFPRGVPYTDKLIF
TRDJ1 | TRDV1 | few | TRDD3 | TGTGCTCTTGGGGAACTTCGCAGAGTCTTACGATTCCCTTGGGGGATACCCAATAGACCCGATAAACTCATCTTT | CALGELRRVLRFPWGIPNRPDKLIF
TRDJ1 | TRDV2 | . | . | TGTGCCTGTGACAGCTACTTCGCCGGCCCTCCCTCCCCAAAACTCATCTTT | CACDSYFAGPPSPKLIF
TRDJ3 | TRDV2 | medium-sized | TRDD3 | TGTGCCTGTGACACCGTCGTACTGGGGGACCATAGCTCCTGGGACACCCGACAGATGTTTTTC | CACDTVVLGDHSSWDTRQMFF
TRDJ2 | TRDV2 | large | . | TGTGCCTGTGACACAGTTCCTACCCAGGGTGGGGGATCCCGGACAGCACAACTCTTCTTT | CACDTVPTQGGGSRTAQLFF